This TCR beta chain was sequenced for a study of blood T cell repertoires in COVID-19. Across the study: From T cells, B-cell-depleted T cells, or PBMCs came the material, which was cDNA or gDNA.

Ages ranged from about 18 to 89 years, with residence in approximately 25 US areas. Either two negative PCRs, clearance, or symptom resolution qualified Cohort 3 donors as recovered. Trimming left V 0 bases short and J 1 base short, with 6 bases between. The CDR3 covers 14 residues. Germline assignment: CDR1 WSHSY and CDR2 SAAADI. Per the authors' pipeline: Researchers report that nucleated cell counts were estimated from reference gene primer amplification. Repertoires were generated with immunoSEQ multiplex PCR, while TCRdb's copy carries only in-frame clones and drops some. The V and J calls and clone size were taken over from that table, and D and trimming were inferred from the DNA. The sample holds more than 250,000 clones; around 85% are singletons and the top ten take roughly 6.2%.

This rearrangement joins TRBV10-2 to TRBJ1-1, with D possibly matching TRBD1 (6 bases). The sequencing sample was made of PBMCs or T cells enriched from blood (not recorded which). The receptor was isolated from a woman aged 40 to 50 who had recovered from COVID-19. The CDR3 loop is CASSESTGNTEAFF. For the CDR3, the DNA is TGCGCCAGCAGTGAGTCGACAGGGAACACTGAAGCTTTCTTT.